This TCR beta chain derives from a study of T cell responses to AZD1222 COVID-19 vaccine. Study-level points and caveats: It was only 6 or 7 AZD1222 recipients who were seropositive at baseline. Spike-specific TCR breadth and depth grew following two AZD1222 doses. Nearly half of the spike-specific TCRs reportedly recognize variant regions that carry no mutations.

V lost 2 bases and J 4 bases, leaving 10 bases between the germline ends. Per germline, CDR1 LGHNA and CDR2 YNFKEQ. The CDR3 totals 14 residues. Produced via immunoSEQ multiplex PCR; TCRdb's table is partial and in-frame only. The profile covers some 99,000 clones, with roughly 86% appearing a single time and 9.5% to 15% taken by the ten largest. This clone came up a few times. Its antigen is not identified. The specimen comprised peripheral blood, sampled on day 0 of MenACWY control vaccination. J is TRBJ2-3 and V is TRBV4-2; no clear D. The source is an adult in good health. The CDR3 reads CASSQQVSADTQYF. The CDR3 coding sequence is TGTGCCAGCAGCCAACAGGTTTCCGCAGATACGCAGTATTTT.